This T cell receptor (beta chain) was found in a study of cytomegalovirus exposure and HLA in healthy donors. Findings and limits, study-wide: What a later analysis reportedly showed was that an Asian-associated ancestry cluster had fewer N-insertions than the roughly 670-donor mean.

Germline CDR1 is MGHRA and CDR2 is YSYEKL. Trimming took off 1 base at V and 0 bases at J, with 14 bases between the two ends. The CDR3 spans 17 residues. PCR involved 60 Vbeta and 13 Jbeta primers. TCRdb keeps only in-frame clones here, not all; method: immunoSEQ multiplex PCR. The profile shows about 120,000 clones, 9.5% of them singletons. This clone was detected a few times. What it binds is unknown. The sequenced sample consisted of PBMCs. The rearrangement uses TRBV4-1 and TRBJ2-3; D might be TRBD2 (6 bases). This receptor was identified in a young man in good health and CMV-seronegative. The chain's CDR3 is CASSQVGTDPSTDTQYF. The CDR3 DNA follows: TGCGCCAGCAGCCAAGTTGGGACTGATCCTAGCACAGATACGCAGTATTTT.